This entry lists 20 T cell receptor beta chains sequenced from one sample in a study of patients and donors after allogeneic stem cell transplantation. MiXCR, applied by TCRdb to the RT-PCR reads, yields one record per CDR3 protein. The table shows about 410,000 distinct CDR3 sequences, with 16% occurring only once. Sequencing was carried out using blood, either unsorted or a sorted T cell fraction (not recorded which). The origin of the receptors is a human donor who was either an allogeneic HSCT recipient or a stem cell or donor lymphocyte infusion donor (not recorded which). It is not recorded whose cells these are; they may come from a transplant donor.

There are a few counts of this clonotype. The chain is built from TRBV13 and TRBJ2-5; 15 bases agree with TRBD2. CDR1 is PRHDT and CDR2 is FYEKMQ in the germline V gene (reference sequence). V lost 3 bases and J lost 5; bases outside the gene matches: 10. CDR3 length: 18 residues. CDR3 sequence: CASSLKPGLAGGQETQYF. The CDR3 DNA reads as TGTGCCAGCAGCTTGAAACCCGGACTAGCGGGGGGGCAGGAGACCCAGTACTTC.

This clonotype came up a few times. The V call is TRBV20-1, the J call TRBJ1-1; a possible D gene is TRBD1 (5 bases). Trimming cost V 1 base and J 8 bases, with 14 bases left between them. Germline CDR1 and CDR2: DFQATT and SNEGSKA (reference sequence). The CDR3 runs 13 residues. The CDR3 here is CSARGGGTLEAFF. For the CDR3, the DNA is TGCAGTGCTAGAGGCGGGGGGACCCTAGAAGCTTTCTTT.

The table lists this clonotype with many counts. The rearrangement uses TRBV29-1 and TRBJ2-2, with TRBD2 as a possible D gene (6 bases). From germline, CDR1 is SQVTM and CDR2 ANQGSEA. This CDR3 is built from 15 residues. V was cut by 4 bases and J by 4 bases, with 16 bases left in between. This CDR3 is CSVVGTPLSTGELFF. CDR3 DNA: TGCAGCGTTGTAGGGACTCCGCTTTCCACCGGGGAGCTGTTTTTT.

V is TRBV4-1 and J is TRBJ2-1, with D perhaps matching TRBD1 or TRBD2 (7 bases each). The germline V gene encodes CDR1 MGHRA and CDR2 YSYEKL. Deletions cut 4 bases from V and 6 bases from J, with 22 bases between. This CDR3 spans 17 amino acids. Here the CDR3 reads CASSRGWIQGGGNEQFF. The CDR3 nucleotides are TGCGCCAGCAGCCGCGGATGGATCCAGGGGGGGGGCAATGAGCAGTTCTTC.

This clonotype was seen a handful of times. In DNA, the CDR3 is TGTGCCACCTCCACCGGGGAGCTGTTTTTT. Protein product: CATSTGELFF. This chain uses TRBV12-3 or TRBV12-4 with TRBJ2-2, with no clear D. The CDR3 has 10 residues. With 10 bases removed from V and 4 bases from J, the gap between germline ends came to 4 bases.

In its sample, this clonotype was seen many times. V usage is TRBV25-1 and J usage is TRBJ2-7; tentatively, D is TRBD2 (5 bases). The CDR3 extends over 13 amino acids. V gave up 1 base and J gave up 9 bases, with 13 bases separating them. Germline CDR1 MGHDK, CDR2 SYGVNS. The CDR3 is CASSESKREGQYF. For the CDR3, the DNA is TGTGCCAGCAGTGAATCTAAGAGGGAAGGGCAGTACTTC.

This clonotype was counted between two and nine times. The chain has TRBV2 and TRBJ2-7, with D tentatively TRBD2 (6 bases). The CDR3 runs to 15 residues. V lost 1 base to trimming and J lost 2 bases, with 12 bases between them. Germline CDR1 SNHLY, CDR2 FYNNEI. CDR3 sequence reads: CASSEGGTEPYEQYF. The CDR3 DNA reads TGTGCCAGCAGTGAAGGGGGGACTGAACCCTACGAGCAGTACTTC.

V is TRBV7-2 and J is TRBJ1-6; D remains unclear. V lost 1 base and J lost 6, with 7 bases in between. CDR1 and CDR2 from the germline V gene are SGHTA and FQGNSA. The CDR3 is 14 amino acids. The CDR3 protein is CASSLGTSNSPLHF. CDR3 DNA sequence: TGTGCCAGCAGCTTAGGGACCAGTAATTCACCCCTCCACTTT.

The table lists this clonotype with a few counts. V is TRBV27 and J is TRBJ2-4; TRBD1 is a possible D gene (5 bases). V was shortened by 0 bases and J by 1 base, with 10 bases between the two germline ends. The CDR3 consists of 16 residues. The germline V gene encodes CDR1 MNHEY and CDR2 SMNVEV (reference sequence). This chain's CDR3 is CASSLSIGAAKNIQYF. CDR3 sequence (DNA): TGTGCCAGCAGTTTATCAATTGGGGCGGCCAAAAACATTCAGTACTTC.

This clonotype was detected only a few times. V and J are TRBV11-2 and TRBJ2-7; 8 positions match TRBD2. Trimming cost V 0 bases and J 4 bases; bases outside gene matches: 11. Germline loops: CDR1 SGHAT, CDR2 FQNNGV. This CDR3 spans 17 amino acids. The CDR3 DNA reads TGTGCCAGCAGCTTAGATCATTTGCTAGCGGGTGCTTACGAGCAGTACTTC. This encodes CASSLDHLLAGAYEQYF.

This clonotype has a handful of counts. The chain employs TRBV20-1 and TRBJ1-5, with unresolved D. V lost 4 bases and J 2 bases, leaving 18 bases between the germline ends. Germline V CDR1 and CDR2: DFQATT, SNEGSKA (reference sequence). This CDR3 region has 16 residues. For the CDR3, the DNA is TGCAGTGCTACCCCGCGGTGGGTGTGGGGCAATCAGCCCCAGCATTTT. Its protein is CSATPRWVWGNQPQHF.

The gene calls are TRBV9 and TRBJ2-2; TRBD2 aligns across 12 bases. V lost 4 bases and J lost 0; bases outside the gene matches: 13. Germline V gives CDR1 SGDLS, CDR2 YYNGEE. The CDR3 covers 20 residues. The CDR3 sequence: CASSTQKLAGGPANTGELFF. The CDR3 nucleotides are TGTGCCAGCAGCACGCAGAAACTAGCGGGAGGACCTGCGAACACCGGGGAGCTGTTTTTT.

This chain joins TRBV6-1 and TRBJ2-1; 7 nucleotides align to TRBD1. Per the germline V gene, CDR1 is MNHNS and CDR2 is SASEGT. Losses at the gene ends were 6 bases for V and 0 bases for J; bases not matched to a gene: 11. This CDR3 is 17 amino acids long. The chain's CDR3 is CASRPSRAGGSYNEQFF. CDR3 in DNA: TGTGCCAGCAGACCCTCGAGGGCAGGGGGCTCCTACAATGAGCAGTTCTTC.

This clonotype was counted a few times. The gene calls are TRBV19 and TRBJ2-5, with TRBD2 as a possible D gene (6 bases). Germline V gene sequence: CDR1 LNHDA, CDR2 SQIVND (reference sequence). Trimming took 5 bases from V and 2 from J, leaving 12 bases between them. This CDR3 has 14 amino acids. The CDR3, as DNA: TGTGCCAGTAGTCTCCGGGACTTTCAAGAGACCCAGTACTTC. Its translation: CASSLRDFQETQYF.

This clonotype has at least ten counts. This chain links TRBV12-3 or TRBV12-4 with TRBJ1-2, with D maybe TRBD1 (6 bases). V gave up 7 bases and J gave up 4 bases, with 16 bases separating them. This CDR3 comprises 14 residues. The CDR3 bases are TGTGCCAGCACCTCAGGGGAGGGCCCCTATGGCTACACCTTC. Translation: CASTSGEGPYGYTF.

The sample holds a few counts of this clonotype. The V call is TRBV4-2, the J call TRBJ2-7; tentative D call: TRBD2 (6 bases). V was cut by 0 bases and J by 7 bases, with 13 bases left in between. CDR3 length: 14 residues. Germline CDR1 is LGHNA and CDR2 is YNFKEQ. The CDR3 nucleotides are TGTGCCAGCAGCCAAGAGGAGGGTTTAGGGGAGCAGTACTTC. This gives the protein CASSQEEGLGEQYF.

The chain joins TRBV2 to TRBJ1-2, with D unresolved. The length of the CDR3 is 9 residues. V was pared by 10 bases and J by 8 bases, with 8 bases between. Looked up from germline, CDR1 is SNHLY and CDR2 is FYNNEI. The CDR3 DNA sequence: TGTGCCACTCCCGGGGGCTACACCTTC. It yields the protein CATPGGYTF.

This chain uses TRBV18 with TRBJ1-6; the D gene is possibly TRBD1 (5 bases). CDR3 size: 16 residues. Germline assignment: CDR1 KGHSH and CDR2 LQKENI. Trimming took off 3 bases at V and 7 bases at J, with 16 bases between the two ends. The CDR3 loop is CASSPLTWQGNSPLHF. The CDR3 DNA sequence: TGTGCCAGCTCACCTCTCACGTGGCAGGGAAATTCACCCCTCCACTTT. Filled out from reference TRBV18 and TRBJ1-6, the complete variable domain reads NAGVMQNPRHLVRRRGQEARLRCSPMKGHSHVYWYRQLPEEGLKFMVYLQKENIIDESGMPKERFSAEFPKEGPSILRIQQVVRGDSAAYFCASSPLTWQGNSPLHFGNGTRLTVT.

The chain is built from TRBV24-1 and TRBJ1-1, with 9 bases fitting TRBD1. The CDR3 runs to 15 residues. Trimming cost V 3 bases and J 3 bases; bases outside gene matches: 4. From germline, CDR1 is KGHDR and CDR2 SFDVKD. CDR3 in amino acids: CATSDPGTGHTEAFF. CDR3 sequence (DNA): TGTGCCACCAGTGATCCTGGGACAGGGCACACTGAAGCTTTCTTT.

This clonotype was counted a few times. The chain links TRBV6-2 or TRBV6-3 to TRBJ1-1; D is uncertain. From germline, CDR1 is MNHEY and CDR2 SVGEGT. The CDR3 contains 13 residues. Trimming left V 1 base short and J 4 bases short, with 7 bases between. CDR3 in DNA: TGTGCCAGCAGTTACTTTCAAATCACTGAAGCTTTCTTT. This sequence encodes CASSYFQITEAFF.